The 29 T cell receptor beta chains below come from one sample, sequenced in a study of CD8+ T cells in alopecia areata. cDNA serving as the sequencing template came from extracted, reverse transcribed RNA. TCRdb keeps only in-frame clones here, not all; method: immunoSEQ multiplex PCR. The sample holds under 65,000 clones, 44% seen once. The sequenced material came from NKG2D-low CD8+ T cells sorted from blood. Receptors were obtained from a human donor with alopecia areata.

There are a few counts of this clone. The V call is TRBV2, the J call TRBJ2-3, with D perhaps TRBD1 (7 bases). The CDR3 runs 16 residues. V was shortened by 6 bases and J by 1 base, with 17 bases between the two germline ends. Germline values: CDR1 SNHLY, CDR2 FYNNEI. CDR3 nucleotides: TGTGCCAGCAGCCAGGGGGGCGGCCACCGCACAGATACGCAGTATTTT. Amino acid sequence: CASSQGGGHRTDTQYF. Full variable domain (outside the CDR3, taken from reference TRBV2 and TRBJ2-3): EPEVTQTPSHQVTQMGQEVILRCVPISNHLYFYWYRQILGQKVEFLVSFYNNEISEKSEIFDDQFSVERPDGSNFTLKIRSTKLEDSAMYFCASSQGGGHRTDTQYFGPGTRLTVL.

The rearrangement joins TRBV6-5 to TRBJ2-3; D might be TRBD1 (6 bases). This CDR3 has 15 amino acids. Germline V gene sequence: CDR1 MNHEY, CDR2 SVGAGI. V lost 5 bases, J lost 0 bases, and 12 bases lay in between. Here the CDR3 DNA reads TGTGCCAGCAGTCCGGGACACCCCAGCACAGATACGCAGTATTTT. This encodes CASSPGHPSTDTQYF.

V and J are TRBV5-1 and TRBJ2-7, with 7 bases identical to TRBD1. The V and J ends lost 0 bases and 4 bases, in that order; junction bases with no gene match: 7. Germline values: CDR1 SGHRS, CDR2 YFSETQ. This CDR3 contains 15 residues. This chain's CDR3 is CASSLGWGQNYEQYF. In DNA form, the CDR3 reads TGCGCCAGCAGCTTGGGGTGGGGACAGAATTACGAGCAGTACTTC.

The chain is built from TRBV4-1 and TRBJ2-3, with a weak D call TRBD2 (5 bases). V gave up 0 bases and J gave up 0 bases, with 13 bases separating them. Per the germline V gene, CDR1 is MGHRA and CDR2 is YSYEKL. The CDR3 length is 17 residues. CDR3 DNA: TGCGCCAGCAGCCAAGAAGGCGGGTCTGTTAGCACAGATACGCAGTATTTT. Its translation: CASSQEGGSVSTDTQYF.

The rearrangement uses TRBV6-4 and TRBJ2-3; possibly TRBD2 for D (5 bases). Looked up from germline, CDR1 is MRHNA and CDR2 is SNTAGT. V dropped 0 bases and J dropped 1 base, with 11 bases sitting between them. The CDR3 extends over 16 amino acids. CDR3 amino acids: CASSDSGGGGTDTQYF. CDR3 nucleotides: TGTGCCAGCAGTGACTCGGGTGGAGGCGGCACAGATACGCAGTATTTT.

The table lists this clone with a count of one. The chain links TRBV7-2 to TRBJ2-3; no definite D call. The V end was cut by 3 bases, the J end by 2 bases, with 12 bases between. Per germline, CDR1 SGHTA and CDR2 FQGNSA. The CDR3 is made up of 15 amino acids. The CDR3 DNA reads as TGTGCCAGCAGCTTGCTGAAACGATTCACAGATACGCAGTATTTT. Its translation: CASSLLKRFTDTQYF.

As regards this clone: This may arise from a read error, as a much more abundant clone is one base away. The rearrangement uses TRBV13 and TRBJ2-2; D is undetermined. This CDR3 region has 12 residues. From germline, CDR1 is PRHDT and CDR2 FYEKMQ (reference sequence). V was shortened by 3 bases and J by 1 base, with 0 bases between the two germline ends. CDR3 loop: CASSLNTGELFF. CDR3 nucleotide sequence: TGTGCCAGCAGCTTGAACACCGGGGAGCTGTTTTTT.

This clone was detected only a few times. This rearrangement joins TRBV10-3 to TRBJ1-1; 7 bases map to TRBD1. The length of the CDR3 is 15 residues. The germline CDR1 and CDR2 sequences are ENHRY and SYGVKD. Trimming removed 4 bases from V and 6 bases from J; junction bases left unmatched: 11. In nucleotides, the CDR3 is TGTGCCATCAGTGGTTTGGAGGGGGCCGAGCCTGAAGCTTTCTTT. Amino acids: CAISGLEGAEPEAFF.

In this sample, this clone turned up once. J is TRBJ2-2 and V is TRBV6-5; D not certain. V was pared by 2 bases and J by 10 bases, with 5 bases between. CDR1 is MNHEY, CDR2 SVGAGI, per germline. The CDR3 has 11 residues. CDR3 amino acids: CASSYGEELFF. The CDR3 DNA reads as TGTGCCAGCAGTTACGGGGAGGAGCTGTTTTTT.

This clone was seen only a few times. This chain links TRBV2 with TRBJ2-1; 7 bases line up with TRBD2. The CDR3 runs 14 residues. J gave up 8 bases and V 1 base, and 5 bases lay outside the gene matches. Germline assignment: CDR1 SNHLY and CDR2 FYNNEI. The CDR3 here is CASSEDASGYEQFF. CDR3 sequence (DNA): TGTGCCAGCAGTGAAGATGCTAGCGGCTATGAGCAGTTCTTC. The full variable domain, in which reference TRBV2 and TRBJ2-1 provide the parts outside the CDR3, is EPEVTQTPSHQVTQMGQEVILRCVPISNHLYFYWYRQILGQKVEFLVSFYNNEISEKSEIFDDQFSVERPDGSNFTLKIRSTKLEDSAMYFCASSEDASGYEQFFGPGTRLTVL.

The chain carries TRBV2 and TRBJ1-1; D call uncertain. V lost 7 bases, J lost 1 base, and 10 bases lay in between. Germline loops: CDR1 SNHLY, CDR2 FYNNEI. The CDR3 spans 13 residues. The CDR3 reads CASKGIGNTEAFF. CDR3 nucleotide sequence: TGTGCCAGCAAAGGGATCGGGAACACTGAAGCTTTCTTT.

The table lists this clone with a few counts. The V and J genes are TRBV28 and TRBJ2-1, with D possibly being TRBD1 or TRBD2 (5 bases each). V gave up 5 bases and J gave up 13 bases, with 21 bases separating them. CDR1 and CDR2 (germline): MDHEN, SYDVKM. The CDR3 runs to 14 residues. CDR3 in amino acids: CASSLGRGARSQFF. The DNA of the CDR3 is TGTGCCAGCAGTCTTGGTAGAGGGGCGCGGAGCCAGTTCTTC. The full variable domain, in which reference TRBV28 and TRBJ2-1 provide the parts outside the CDR3, is DVKVTQSSRYLVKRTGEKVFLECVQDMDHENMFWYRQDPGLGLRLIYFSYDVKMKEKGDIPEGYSVSREKKERFSLILESASTNQTSMYLCASSLGRGARSQFFGPGTRLTVL.

The genes are TRBV9 and TRBJ2-5; tentatively, D is TRBD1 (6 bases). The germline gives CDR1 SGDLS, CDR2 YYNGEE. This CDR3 is built from 14 residues. Trimming removed 3 bases at V and 3 bases at J, with 12 bases between. The CDR3 loop reads CASSGRTAEETQYF. The CDR3 DNA follows: TGTGCCAGCAGCGGGCGGACAGCCGAAGAGACCCAGTACTTC.

The V and J genes are TRBV7-9 and TRBJ2-5; D is uncertain. CDR3 length equals 14 residues. V lost 7 bases and J lost 2, with 14 bases in between. Germline loops: CDR1 SEHNR, CDR2 FQNEAQ (reference sequence). For the CDR3, the DNA is TGTGCCAGCACCTTGAGCTCCGAACAAGAGACCCAGTACTTC. Its translation: CASTLSSEQETQYF.

The rearrangement links TRBV29-1 to TRBJ2-3; D is ambiguous. The CDR3 spans 14 residues. Germline V gene data show CDR1 as SQVTM and CDR2 as ANQGSEA. V was pared by 5 bases and J by 0 bases, with 12 bases between. CDR3 in amino acids: CSVPLASSTDTQYF. CDR3 in DNA: TGCAGCGTTCCTTTAGCATCTAGCACAGATACGCAGTATTTT.

The J gene is TRBJ2-7, the V gene TRBV5-4, with TRBD1 matching over 9 bases. The V gene's germline CDR1 is SGHNT and CDR2 YYREEE (reference sequence). The CDR3 loop spans 14 amino acids. V lost 4 bases, J lost 2 bases, and 4 bases stayed unmatched. In nucleotides, the CDR3 is TGTGCCAGCAGCCCGGGACAGGGCCCCTACGAGCAGTACTTC. This translates into CASSPGQGPYEQYF.

This chain connects TRBV7-3 to TRBJ2-3, with TRBD2 identical over 10 bases. Trimming took 4 bases from V and 2 from J; bases not matched to a gene: 9. CDR3 length equals 17 residues. Per germline, CDR1 SGHTA and CDR2 FQGTGA. Here the CDR3 reads CASSSRRLAGVTDTQYF. The CDR3 DNA sequence: TGTGCCAGCAGCTCCCGCCGACTAGCGGGTGTCACAGATACGCAGTATTTT.

This clone was seen once. The chain has TRBV11-2 and TRBJ2-7, with unresolved D. V gave up 5 bases and J gave up 2 bases, with 10 bases separating them. This CDR3 is built from 13 residues. The germline gives CDR1 SGHAT, CDR2 FQNNGV. CDR3 nucleotides: TGTGCCAGCAGCGCTCGGGCGGCCTACGAGCAGTACTTC. It encodes CASSARAAYEQYF.

This rearrangement joins TRBV27 to TRBJ1-2; D perhaps matches TRBD1 (6 bases). V gave up 5 bases and J gave up 7 bases, with 8 bases separating them. The germline V gene has CDR1 MNHEY and CDR2 SMNVEV (reference sequence). CDR3 length: 11 amino acids. CDR3 DNA sequence: TGTGCCAGCAGTGGGGGCATTGGCTACACCTTC. It translates to CASSGGIGYTF.

This clone was found once. This chain links TRBV30 with TRBJ2-7; weak D call: TRBD2 (6 bases). From germline, CDR1 is GTSNPN and CDR2 SVGIG (reference sequence). The CDR3 is made up of 12 amino acids. Between the trimmed V and J ends, which lost 0 bases and 5 bases, there was a span of 8 bases. The CDR3 loop is CAWSVWRDEQYF. Here the CDR3 DNA reads TGTGCCTGGAGTGTATGGAGGGACGAGCAGTACTTC. Filled out from reference TRBV30 and TRBJ2-7, the complete variable domain reads SQTIHQWPATLVQPVGSPLSLECTVEGTSNPNLYWYRQAAGRGLQLLFYSVGIGQISSEVPQNLSASRPQDRQFILSSKKLLLSDSGFYLCAWSVWRDEQYFGPGTRLTVT.

The J gene is TRBJ1-1, the V gene TRBV27, with D maybe TRBD1 (5 bases). The CDR3 has 14 residues. Germline loops: CDR1 MNHEY, CDR2 SMNVEV (reference sequence). Trimming shortened V by 3 bases and J by 4 bases, and 12 bases separated the two germline ends. The DNA of the CDR3 is TGTGCCAGCAGTTTCCGCAGGGATGGCACTGAAGCTTTCTTT. This translates into CASSFRRDGTEAFF.

This clone has a handful of counts. V and J are TRBV7-9 and TRBJ2-5; TRBD1 matches 8 bases. CDR1 is SEHNR, CDR2 FQNEAQ, per germline (reference sequence). The V and J ends lost 1 base and 4 bases, in that order; junction bases with no gene match: 2. The CDR3 has 14 residues. This CDR3 reads CASSLVTGAETQYF. CDR3 nucleotide sequence: TGTGCCAGCAGCTTAGTGACAGGGGCAGAGACCCAGTACTTC. Drawing the rest from reference TRBV7-9 and TRBJ2-5, the complete variable domain is DTGVSQNPRHKITKRGQNVTFRCDPISEHNRLYWYRQTLGQGPEFLTYFQNEAQLEKSRLLSDRFSAERPKGSFSTLEIQRTEQGDSAMYLCASSLVTGAETQYFGPGTRLLVL.

The rearrangement links TRBV29-1 to TRBJ1-5; D call uncertain. V was pared by 5 bases and J by 12 bases, with 14 bases between. The CDR3 is 11 residues long. Per germline, CDR1 SQVTM and CDR2 ANQGSEA. The CDR3 sequence is CSVYTQGRQHF. CDR3 DNA sequence: TGCAGCGTTTATACTCAAGGACGCCAGCATTTT.

The genes are TRBV7-9 and TRBJ2-3, with 8 nucleotides matching TRBD1. Per germline, CDR1 SEHNR and CDR2 FQNEAQ (reference sequence). With 5 bases clipped from V and 7 bases from J, the junction kept 8 bases outside the gene matches. This CDR3 is built from 14 residues. The CDR3: CASSPWTGPNTQYF. CDR3 coding DNA: TGTGCCAGCAGCCCGTGGACAGGGCCCAATACGCAGTATTTT. Full variable domain (remainder filled in from reference TRBV7-9 and TRBJ2-3): DTGVSQNPRHKITKRGQNVTFRCDPISEHNRLYWYRQTLGQGPEFLTYFQNEAQLEKSRLLSDRFSAERPKGSFSTLEIQRTEQGDSAMYLCASSPWTGPNTQYFGPGTRLTVL.

This clone was seen a handful of times. The V call is TRBV5-1, the J call TRBJ2-1; D unresolved. The germline gives CDR1 SGHRS, CDR2 YFSETQ. V was cut by 4 bases and J by 4 bases, with 6 bases left in between. The CDR3 totals 12 residues. This CDR3 is CASSGAYNEQFF. The CDR3 DNA is TGCGCCAGCAGCGGAGCTTACAATGAGCAGTTCTTC.

This clone turned up a few times. V gene TRBV29-1 combines with J gene TRBJ2-6; unclear D gene. The CDR3 sequence is 13 residues long. Trimming shortened V by 7 bases and J by 3 bases, and 10 bases separated the two germline ends. In germline, CDR1 is SQVTM, CDR2 ANQGSEA. The CDR3 DNA sequence: TGCAGCGCCGCTTACGGTGGGGCCAACGTCCTGACTTTC. This codes for CSAAYGGANVLTF.

The genes are TRBV7-3 and TRBJ2-7; D is tentatively TRBD1 or TRBD2 (6 bases each). From germline, CDR1 is SGHTA and CDR2 FQGTGA. Deletions cut 0 bases from V and 0 bases from J, with 9 bases between. The CDR3 totals 15 residues. The CDR3 sequence is CASSLTGGPSYEQYF. CDR3 DNA sequence: TGTGCCAGCAGCTTAACAGGGGGGCCCTCCTACGAGCAGTACTTC.

V is TRBV6-5 and J is TRBJ2-3; possibly TRBD2 for D (7 bases). The CDR3 consists of 12 residues. Germline CDR1 MNHEY, CDR2 SVGAGI. CDR3 protein: CAAGASTDTQYF. In DNA, the CDR3 is TGTGCGGCGGGGGCGAGCACAGATACGCAGTATTTT.

This chain joins TRBV5-1 and TRBJ2-1, with unresolved D. The CDR3 spans 13 residues. The ends were cut back, 1 base at V and 2 bases at J, with 4 bases in the middle. CDR1 and CDR2 from the germline V gene are SGHRS and YFSETQ. DNA for the CDR3: TGCGCCAGCAGCTTGTCCCCCTACAATGAGCAGTTCTTC. Translated: CASSLSPYNEQFF.